This TCR beta chain was observed in a study of shared clonotypes between healthy human individuals. Germline assignment: CDR1 SGHTA and CDR2 FQGTGA. The J segment lost 4 bases and the V segment lost 5 bases, leaving 8 bases of the junction unmatched. The CDR3 loop spans 15 amino acids. For each subset, genomic DNA was distributed in equal portions over several immunoSEQ plates. The sorted-subset replicate PCRs were given around 200 ng DNA, which is 27,000 or so T cell genomes. Repertoires were generated with immunoSEQ multiplex PCR, while TCRdb's copy carries only in-frame clones and drops some. The sample records around 2,000,000 clones, approximately 94% being singletons. Study-wide findings and caveats: Compared with memory subsets, naive subsets generally had larger estimated richness.

Selected positively for CCR7 and CD45RO-negative, naive CD8 cells excluded terminally differentiated effector memory CD45RA+ cells. Nashville, Tennessee was home to all donors, who were Caucasian adults. Comment on this clone: Antigen unknown.

What was sequenced was naive CD8+ T cells from PBMCs. This sequence originates from a man aged 18 to 29 in good health. Some clones in this sample may be carry-over from other donors' samples. The chain combines TRBV7-3 with TRBJ2-7, with 10 bases matching TRBD2. CDR3: CASSPTAGGLYEQYF. Written as DNA, the CDR3 is TGTGCCAGCAGCCCGACAGCGGGAGGGCTTTACGAGCAGTACTTC.